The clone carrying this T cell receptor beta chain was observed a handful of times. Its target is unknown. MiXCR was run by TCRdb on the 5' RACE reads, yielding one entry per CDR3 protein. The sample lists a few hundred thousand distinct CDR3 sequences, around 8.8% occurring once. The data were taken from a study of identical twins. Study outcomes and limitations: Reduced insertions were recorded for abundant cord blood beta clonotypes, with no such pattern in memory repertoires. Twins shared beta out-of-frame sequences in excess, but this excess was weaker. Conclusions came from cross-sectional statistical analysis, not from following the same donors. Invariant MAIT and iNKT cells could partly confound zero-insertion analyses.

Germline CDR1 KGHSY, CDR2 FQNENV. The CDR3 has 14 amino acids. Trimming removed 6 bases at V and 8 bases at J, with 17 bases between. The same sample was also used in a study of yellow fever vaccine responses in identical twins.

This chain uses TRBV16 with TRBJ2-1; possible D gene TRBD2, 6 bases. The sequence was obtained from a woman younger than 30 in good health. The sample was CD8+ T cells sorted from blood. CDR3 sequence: CASRQQDAGHEQFF. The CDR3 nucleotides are TGTGCCAGCAGACAACAGGACGCGGGACATGAGCAGTTCTTC.